The clone carrying this T cell receptor beta chain occurred a few times. The data derive from a study of blood T cell repertoires in COVID-19. Study-wide context: Researchers got acute and convalescent COVID-19 samples from the United States, Italy and Spain.

Trimming took off 5 bases at V and 1 base at J, with 11 bases between the two ends. The CDR3 totals 14 residues. Germline-derived CDR1 and CDR2 are PRHDT and FYEKMQ (reference sequence). In the authors' workflow: Nucleated cell counts were estimated from reference gene primer amplification. Profiling relied on immunoSEQ multiplex PCR, and the TCRdb table lists in-frame clones only, not all of them. V and J calls and clone size are as listed in that table; D and trimming were resolved from the DNA. Here the sample spans roughly 160,000 clones, around 82% being singletons. V usage is TRBV13 and J usage is TRBJ1-2, with a tentative D call TRBD1 (5 bases). Sequenced: peripheral blood. The receptor was derived from a young man with active or convalescent COVID-19. The CDR3 reads CASSPGRVNYGYTF. CDR3 nucleotides: TGTGCCAGCAGCCCCGGCAGGGTTAACTATGGCTACACCTTC.